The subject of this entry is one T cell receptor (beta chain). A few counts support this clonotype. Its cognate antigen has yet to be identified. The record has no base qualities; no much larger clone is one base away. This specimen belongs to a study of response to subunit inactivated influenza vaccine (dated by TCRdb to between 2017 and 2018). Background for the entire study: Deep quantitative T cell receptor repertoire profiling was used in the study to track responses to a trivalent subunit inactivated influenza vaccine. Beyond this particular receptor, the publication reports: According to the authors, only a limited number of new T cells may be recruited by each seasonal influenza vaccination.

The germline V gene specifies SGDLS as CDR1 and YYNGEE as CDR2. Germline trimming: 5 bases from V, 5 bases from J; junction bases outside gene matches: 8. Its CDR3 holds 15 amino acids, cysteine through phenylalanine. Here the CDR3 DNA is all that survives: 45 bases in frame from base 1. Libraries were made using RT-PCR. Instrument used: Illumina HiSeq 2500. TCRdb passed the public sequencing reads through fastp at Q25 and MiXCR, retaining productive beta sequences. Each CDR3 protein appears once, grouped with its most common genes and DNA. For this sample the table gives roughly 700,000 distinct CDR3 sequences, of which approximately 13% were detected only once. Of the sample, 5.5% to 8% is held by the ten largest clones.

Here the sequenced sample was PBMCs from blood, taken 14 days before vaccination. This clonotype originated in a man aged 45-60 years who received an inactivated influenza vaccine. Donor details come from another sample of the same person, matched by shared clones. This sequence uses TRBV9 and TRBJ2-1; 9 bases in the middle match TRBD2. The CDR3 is CASRRGGEFHNEQFF. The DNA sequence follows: TGTGCCAGCAGACGCGGGGGGGAGTTCCACAATGAGCAGTTCTTC.